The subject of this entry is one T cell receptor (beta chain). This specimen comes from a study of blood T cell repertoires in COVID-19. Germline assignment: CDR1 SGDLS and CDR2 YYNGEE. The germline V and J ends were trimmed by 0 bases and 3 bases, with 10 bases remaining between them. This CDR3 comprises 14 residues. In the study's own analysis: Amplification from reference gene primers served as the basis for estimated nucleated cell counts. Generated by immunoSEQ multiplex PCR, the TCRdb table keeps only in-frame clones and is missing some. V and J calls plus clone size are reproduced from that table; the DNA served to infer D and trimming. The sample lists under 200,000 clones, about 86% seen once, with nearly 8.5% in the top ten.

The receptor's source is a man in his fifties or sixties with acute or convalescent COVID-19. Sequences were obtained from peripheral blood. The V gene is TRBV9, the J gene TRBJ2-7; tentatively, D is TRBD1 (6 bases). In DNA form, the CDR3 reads TGTGCCAGCAGCGTAGTAGCACAGGGCTACGAGCAGTACTTC. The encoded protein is CASSVVAQGYEQYF.